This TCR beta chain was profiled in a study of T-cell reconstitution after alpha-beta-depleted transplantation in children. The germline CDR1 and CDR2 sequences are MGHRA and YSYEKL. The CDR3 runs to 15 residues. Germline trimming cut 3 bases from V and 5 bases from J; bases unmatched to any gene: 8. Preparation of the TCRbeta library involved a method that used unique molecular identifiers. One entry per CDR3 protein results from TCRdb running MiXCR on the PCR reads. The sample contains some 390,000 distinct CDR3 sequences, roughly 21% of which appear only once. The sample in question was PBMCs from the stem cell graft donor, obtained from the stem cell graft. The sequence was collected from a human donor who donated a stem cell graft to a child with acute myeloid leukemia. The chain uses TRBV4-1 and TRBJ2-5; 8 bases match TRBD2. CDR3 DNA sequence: TGCGCCAGCAGCCACACCGGGAGGGCCTTGGAGACCCAGTACTTC. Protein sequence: CASSHTGRALETQYF.